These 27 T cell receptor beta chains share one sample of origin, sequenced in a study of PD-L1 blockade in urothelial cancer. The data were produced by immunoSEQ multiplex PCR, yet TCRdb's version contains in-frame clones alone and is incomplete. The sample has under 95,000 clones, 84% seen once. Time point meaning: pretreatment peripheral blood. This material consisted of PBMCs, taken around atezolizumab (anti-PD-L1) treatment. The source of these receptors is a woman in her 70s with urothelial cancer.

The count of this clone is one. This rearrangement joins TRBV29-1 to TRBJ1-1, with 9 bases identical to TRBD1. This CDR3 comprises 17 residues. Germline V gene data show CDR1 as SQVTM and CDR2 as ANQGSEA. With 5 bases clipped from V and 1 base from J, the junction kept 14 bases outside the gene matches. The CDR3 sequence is CSVRVPGQGGGNTEAFF. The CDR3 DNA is TGCAGCGTTCGTGTCCCGGGACAGGGAGGGGGGAACACTGAAGCTTTCTTT.

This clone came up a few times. The CDR3 here is CASSPTGTKNYGYTF. CDR3 in DNA: TGCGCCAGCAGCCCCACCGGGACAAAAAACTATGGCTACACCTTC. The chain combines TRBV5-1 with TRBJ1-2; tentative D call: TRBD1 (6 bases). Germline V lookup: CDR1 SGHRS, CDR2 YFSETQ. The CDR3 runs 15 residues. Trimming took off 4 bases at V and 2 bases at J, with 15 bases between the two ends.

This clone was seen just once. The CDR3 DNA follows: TGCGCCAGCAGCCCCCAGGCAGAAAACTACGAGCAGTACTTC. Translation: CASSPQAENYEQYF. The chain carries TRBV5-1 and TRBJ2-7; no reliable D call. Germline V lookup: CDR1 SGHRS, CDR2 YFSETQ. The CDR3 length is 14 residues. V was shortened by 4 bases and J by 3 bases, with 14 bases between the two germline ends.

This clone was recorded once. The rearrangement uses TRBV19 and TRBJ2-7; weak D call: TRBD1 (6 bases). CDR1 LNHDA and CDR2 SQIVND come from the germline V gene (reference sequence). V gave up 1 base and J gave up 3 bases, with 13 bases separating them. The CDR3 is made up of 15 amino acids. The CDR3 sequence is CASSIGGGLVYEQYF. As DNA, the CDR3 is TGTGCCAGTAGTATAGGAGGGGGTTTGGTCTACGAGCAGTACTTC.

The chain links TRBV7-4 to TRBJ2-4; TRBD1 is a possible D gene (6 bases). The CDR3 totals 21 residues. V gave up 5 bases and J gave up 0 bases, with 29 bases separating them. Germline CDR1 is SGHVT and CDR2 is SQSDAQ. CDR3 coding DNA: TGTGCCAGCAGCCTCCAGGGACAATCCCTCAGCCCCGAGCTAGCCAAAAACATTCAGTACTTC. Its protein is CASSLQGQSLSPELAKNIQYF.

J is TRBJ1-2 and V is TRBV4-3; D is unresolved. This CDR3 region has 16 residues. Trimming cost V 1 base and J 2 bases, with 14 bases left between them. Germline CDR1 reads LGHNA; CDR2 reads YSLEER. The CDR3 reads CASSQALSLSNYGYTF. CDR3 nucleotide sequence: TGCGCCAGCAGCCAAGCACTCTCCTTATCGAACTATGGCTACACCTTC.

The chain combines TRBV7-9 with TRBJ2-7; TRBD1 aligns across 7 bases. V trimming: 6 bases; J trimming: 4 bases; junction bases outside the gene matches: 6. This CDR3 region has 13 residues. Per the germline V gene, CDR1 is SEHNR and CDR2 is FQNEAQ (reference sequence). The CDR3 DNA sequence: TGTGCCAGCAGTAAACAGGGGTTGTACGAGCAGTACTTC. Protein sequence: CASSKQGLYEQYF.

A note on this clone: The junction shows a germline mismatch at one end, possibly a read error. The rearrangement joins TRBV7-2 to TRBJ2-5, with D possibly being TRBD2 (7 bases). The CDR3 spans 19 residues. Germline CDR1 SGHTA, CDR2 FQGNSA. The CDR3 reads CASSFQPGQMARGGEIQYF. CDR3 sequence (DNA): TGTGCCAGCAGCTTTCAGCCCGGGCAAATGGCTAGGGGGGGGGAGATCCAGTACTTC. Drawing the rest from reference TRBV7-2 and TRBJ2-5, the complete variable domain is GAGVSQSPSNKVTEKGKDVELRCDPISGHTALYWYRQSLGQGLEFLIYFQGNSAPDKSGLPSDRFSAERTGGSVSTLTIQRTQQEDSAVYLCASSFQPGQMARGGEIQYFGPGTRLLVL.

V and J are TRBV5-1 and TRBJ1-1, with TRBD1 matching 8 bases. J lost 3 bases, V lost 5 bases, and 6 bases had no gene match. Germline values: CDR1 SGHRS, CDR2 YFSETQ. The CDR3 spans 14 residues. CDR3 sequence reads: CASRVLTGDTEAFF. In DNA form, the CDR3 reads TGCGCCAGCAGGGTCCTGACAGGGGACACTGAAGCTTTCTTT.

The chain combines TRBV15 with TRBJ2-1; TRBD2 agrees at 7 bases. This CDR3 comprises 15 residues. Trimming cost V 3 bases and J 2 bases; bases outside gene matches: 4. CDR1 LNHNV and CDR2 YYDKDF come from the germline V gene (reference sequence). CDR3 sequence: CATSRGGRPYNEQFF. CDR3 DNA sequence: TGTGCCACCAGCAGGGGCGGGAGACCCTACAATGAGCAGTTCTTC. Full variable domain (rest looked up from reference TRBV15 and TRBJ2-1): DAMVIQNPRYQVTQFGKPVTLSCSQTLNHNVMYWYQQKSSQAPKLLFHYYDKDFNNEADTPDNFQSRRPNTSFCFLDIRSPGLGDTAMYLCATSRGGRPYNEQFFGPGTRLTVL.

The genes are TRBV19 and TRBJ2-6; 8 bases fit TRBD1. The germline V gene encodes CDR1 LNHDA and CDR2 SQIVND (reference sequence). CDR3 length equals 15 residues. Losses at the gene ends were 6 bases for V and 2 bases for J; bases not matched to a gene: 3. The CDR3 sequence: CASSGGQAGANVLTF. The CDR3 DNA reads TGTGCCAGTAGCGGGGGACAGGCTGGGGCCAACGTCCTGACTTTC.

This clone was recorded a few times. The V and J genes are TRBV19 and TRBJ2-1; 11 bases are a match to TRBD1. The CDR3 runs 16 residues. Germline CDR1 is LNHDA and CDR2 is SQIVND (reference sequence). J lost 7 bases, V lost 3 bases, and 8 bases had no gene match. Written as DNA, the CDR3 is TGTGCCAGTAGTATGATGGACAGGGGGCTAAGGAATGAGCAGTTCTTC. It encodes CASSMMDRGLRNEQFF.

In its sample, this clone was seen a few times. In DNA form, the CDR3 reads TGTGCCAGCAGTCGACAGGGGCCTCACGAGCAGTACTTC. This translates into CASSRQGPHEQYF. V is TRBV6-5 and J is TRBJ2-7; 8 bases align to TRBD1. The CDR3 runs to 13 residues. V trimming: 5 bases; J trimming: 5 bases; junction bases outside the gene matches: 5. Germline CDR1 and CDR2: MNHEY and SVGAGI.

The CDR3 reads CASSQDTAGYQPQHF. In nucleotides, the CDR3 is TGCGCCAGCAGCCAAGATACGGCAGGGTATCAGCCCCAGCATTTT. The rearrangement joins TRBV4-1 to TRBJ1-5; tentatively, D is TRBD1 (5 bases). The V end lost 0 bases, the J end lost 5 bases, and 11 bases lay between the germline ends. Germline V gene sequence: CDR1 MGHRA, CDR2 YSYEKL. This CDR3 has 15 residues.

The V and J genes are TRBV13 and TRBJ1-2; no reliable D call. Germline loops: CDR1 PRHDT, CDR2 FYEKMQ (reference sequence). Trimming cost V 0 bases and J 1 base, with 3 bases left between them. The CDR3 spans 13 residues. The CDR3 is CASSLGRNYGYTF. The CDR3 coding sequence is TGTGCCAGCAGCTTAGGCCGTAACTATGGCTACACCTTC. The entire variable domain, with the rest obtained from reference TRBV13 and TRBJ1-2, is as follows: AAGVIQSPRHLIKEKRETATLKCYPIPRHDTVYWYQQGPGQDPQFLISFYEKMQSDKGSIPDRFSAQQFSDYHSELNMSSLELGDSALYFCASSLGRNYGYTFGSGTRLTVV.

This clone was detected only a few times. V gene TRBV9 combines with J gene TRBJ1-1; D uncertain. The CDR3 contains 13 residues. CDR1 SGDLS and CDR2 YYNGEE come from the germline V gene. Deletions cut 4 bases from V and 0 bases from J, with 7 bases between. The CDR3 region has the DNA TGTGCCAGCAGCCTCCACATGAACACTGAAGCTTTCTTT. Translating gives CASSLHMNTEAFF.

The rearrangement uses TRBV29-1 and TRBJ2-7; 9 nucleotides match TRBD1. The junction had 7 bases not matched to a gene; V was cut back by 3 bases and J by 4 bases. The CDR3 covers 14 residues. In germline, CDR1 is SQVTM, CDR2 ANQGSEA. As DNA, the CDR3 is TGCAGCGTTGACGAGCTGGGACAGGGTTACGAGCAGTACTTC. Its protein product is CSVDELGQGYEQYF.

The CDR3 DNA is TGTGCCACCAGCAGAGATAAGAGCGGGGGGGCGTATGAGCAGTTCTTC. The encoded protein is CATSRDKSGGAYEQFF. The rearrangement uses TRBV15 and TRBJ2-1; 10 bases match TRBD2. The CDR3 consists of 16 residues. Germline V gene data show CDR1 as LNHNV and CDR2 as YYDKDF (reference sequence). Unmatched junction bases numbered 7, after V lost 0 bases and J lost 8 bases.

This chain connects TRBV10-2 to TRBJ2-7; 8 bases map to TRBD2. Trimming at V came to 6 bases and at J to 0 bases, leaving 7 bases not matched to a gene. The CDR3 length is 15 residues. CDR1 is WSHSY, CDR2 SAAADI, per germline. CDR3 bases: TGCGCCAGCAGGGATAGCGGGGAGAGCTCCTACGAGCAGTACTTC. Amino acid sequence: CASRDSGESSYEQYF.

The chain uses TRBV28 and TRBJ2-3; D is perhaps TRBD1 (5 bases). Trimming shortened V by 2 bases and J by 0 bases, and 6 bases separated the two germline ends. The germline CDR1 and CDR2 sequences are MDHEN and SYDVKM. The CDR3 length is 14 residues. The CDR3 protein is CASSLGASTDTQYF. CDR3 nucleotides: TGTGCCAGCAGTTTAGGGGCTAGCACAGATACGCAGTATTTT.

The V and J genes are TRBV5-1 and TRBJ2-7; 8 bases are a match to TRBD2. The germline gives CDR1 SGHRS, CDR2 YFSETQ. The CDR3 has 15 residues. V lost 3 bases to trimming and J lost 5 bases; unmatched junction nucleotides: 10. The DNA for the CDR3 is TGCGCCAGCAGCTACGCTAGCGGGCCCCGTAACGAGCAGTACTTC. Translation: CASSYASGPRNEQYF. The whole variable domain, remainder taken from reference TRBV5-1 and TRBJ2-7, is KAGVTQTPRYLIKTRGQQVTLSCSPISGHRSVSWYQQTPGQGLQFLFEYFSETQRNKGNFPGRFSGRQFSNSRSEMNVSTLELGDSALYLCASSYASGPRNEQYFGPGTRLTVT.

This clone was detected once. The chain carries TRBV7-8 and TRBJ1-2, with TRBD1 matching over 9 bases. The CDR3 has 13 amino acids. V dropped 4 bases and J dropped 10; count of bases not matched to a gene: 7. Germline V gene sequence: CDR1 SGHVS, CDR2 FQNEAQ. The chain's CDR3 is CASSSGQGTLYTF. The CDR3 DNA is TGTGCCAGCAGCTCGGGACAGGGAACCCTCTACACCTTC. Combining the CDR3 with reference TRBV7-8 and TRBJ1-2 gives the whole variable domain GAGVSQSPRYKVAKRGQDVALRCDPISGHVSLFWYQQALGQGPEFLTYFQNEAQLDKSGLPSDRFFAERPEGSVSTLKIQRTQQEDSAVYLCASSSGQGTLYTFGSGTRLTVV.

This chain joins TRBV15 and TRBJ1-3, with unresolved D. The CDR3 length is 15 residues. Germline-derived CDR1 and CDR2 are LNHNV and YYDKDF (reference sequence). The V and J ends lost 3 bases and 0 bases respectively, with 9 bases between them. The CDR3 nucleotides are TGTGCCACCAGCAGCCTACCTATCTCTGGAAACACCATATATTTT. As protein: CATSSLPISGNTIYF.

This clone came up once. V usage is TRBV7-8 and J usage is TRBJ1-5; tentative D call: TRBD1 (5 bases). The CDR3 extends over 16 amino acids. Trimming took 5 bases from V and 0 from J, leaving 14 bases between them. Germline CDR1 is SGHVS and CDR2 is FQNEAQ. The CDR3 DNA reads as TGTGCCAGCAGCAGCCGACAGAAGTATAGCAATCAGCCCCAGCATTTT. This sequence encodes CASSSRQKYSNQPQHF.

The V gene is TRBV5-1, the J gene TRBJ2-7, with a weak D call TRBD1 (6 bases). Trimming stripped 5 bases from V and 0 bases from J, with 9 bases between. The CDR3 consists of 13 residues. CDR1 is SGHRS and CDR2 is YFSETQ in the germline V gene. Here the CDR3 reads CASRGDNSYEQYF. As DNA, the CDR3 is TGCGCCAGCAGGGGGGACAACTCCTACGAGCAGTACTTC.

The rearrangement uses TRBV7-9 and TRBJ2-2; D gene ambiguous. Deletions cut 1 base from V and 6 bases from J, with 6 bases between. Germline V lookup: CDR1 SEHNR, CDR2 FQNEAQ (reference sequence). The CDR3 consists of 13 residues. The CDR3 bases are TGTGCCAGCAGCTTAGGAGTTGCCGGGGAGCTGTTTTTT. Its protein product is CASSLGVAGELFF.

CDR3 nucleotide sequence: TGTGCCAGCAGTGAATCGGGCTACGAGCAGTACTTC. This gives the protein CASSESGYEQYF. The rearrangement joins TRBV25-1 to TRBJ2-7; D gene uncertain. From germline, CDR1 is MGHDK and CDR2 SYGVNS. CDR3 size: 12 residues. V shed 1 base and J shed 3 bases, with 4 bases lying between them.